One and the same sample provided the 28 T cell receptor beta chains below, sequenced in a study of type 1 regulatory T cells. No antigens are known for them. TCRdb reprocessed the reads with MiXCR, giving one entry per CDR3 protein. The sample has around 69,000 distinct CDR3 sequences, around 68% seen once. The specimen sequenced was cultured T cells, either the whole culture or a sorted T cell fraction (not recorded which). Subset meaning: Tr1-enriched cell product generated in vitro against host alloantigens. Receptors originate from a human donor in good health.

The sample holds a few counts of this clonotype. The J gene is TRBJ2-7, the V gene TRBV6-2 or TRBV6-3; D gene ambiguous. CDR1 MNHEY and CDR2 SVGEGT come from the germline V gene. CDR3 size: 12 residues. V was clipped by 5 bases and J by 2 bases, with 7 bases between them. CDR3 amino acids: CASSLPTYEQYF. The DNA for the CDR3 is TGTGCCAGCAGTCTTCCCACCTACGAGCAGTACTTC.

The chain is built from TRBV20-1 and TRBJ2-5; D is perhaps TRBD2 (5 bases). The germline CDR1 and CDR2 sequences are DFQATT and SNEGSKA (reference sequence). The CDR3 extends over 15 amino acids. V was shortened by 1 base and J by 0 bases, with 12 bases between the two germline ends. This CDR3 is CSARVVSAYQETQYF. The CDR3 nucleotides are TGCAGTGCTAGAGTTGTTAGCGCCTACCAAGAGACCCAGTACTTC.

Concerning this clonotype itself: At one end, the junction sequence differs from germline, possibly due to a read error. The rearrangement joins TRBV5-1 to TRBJ2-1; possible D gene TRBD2, 5 bases. The germline gives CDR1 SGHRS, CDR2 YFSETQ. The CDR3 is 15 residues long. For the CDR3, the DNA is TGCGCCAGCGGCTTGGTGCGGGCTCGGTACAATGAGCAGTTCTTC. Translating it yields CASGLVRARYNEQFF.

The table lists this clonotype with a few counts. The chain is built from TRBV18 and TRBJ2-7; tentatively, D is TRBD2 (6 bases). The CDR3 runs to 15 residues. Germline loops: CDR1 KGHSH, CDR2 LQKENI. Trimming removed 2 bases from V and 6 bases from J, with 17 bases in between. The CDR3 region has the DNA TGTGCCAGCTCACCAGGCCCGACTAGGGGATCCGAGCAGTACTTC. Translated: CASSPGPTRGSEQYF.

The chain links TRBV24-1 to TRBJ2-1, with TRBD2 matching 10 bases. The CDR3 totals 16 residues. J lost 4 bases, V lost 2 bases, and 4 bases had no gene match. The V gene's germline CDR1 is KGHDR and CDR2 SFDVKD. The CDR3 spells CATSDWTSGKYNEQFF. The CDR3 nucleotides read TGTGCCACCAGTGATTGGACTAGCGGAAAATACAATGAGCAGTTCTTC.

This chain joins TRBV25-1 and TRBJ2-7, with D maybe TRBD1 (6 bases). V was clipped by 10 bases and J by 0 bases, with 13 bases between them. Germline V gives CDR1 MGHDK, CDR2 SYGVNS. The CDR3 has 13 residues. The CDR3 bases are TGTGCCACCCAAGGGACACGCTCCTACGAGCAGTACTTC. It translates to CATQGTRSYEQYF.

The rearrangement joins TRBV12-3 or TRBV12-4 to TRBJ1-6; no reliable D call. This CDR3 contains 13 residues. Trimming cost V 4 bases and J 10 bases, with 11 bases left between them. Here the CDR3 DNA reads TGTGCCAGCAGTTCGCGGTCCAACTCACCCCTCCACTTT. Translating gives CASSSRSNSPLHF.

The V call is TRBV12-3 or TRBV12-4, the J call TRBJ2-7; 9 bases line up with TRBD2. This CDR3 has 15 residues. Germline trimming cut 1 base from V and 5 bases from J; bases unmatched to any gene: 6. The CDR3 DNA reads TGTGCCAGCAGTTTAGGTCGCGGGAGGGCCAACGAGCAGTACTTC. Translating it yields CASSLGRGRANEQYF.

This chain uses TRBV19 with TRBJ2-4, with TRBD1 as a possible D gene (5 bases). The CDR3 runs 15 residues. The germline V gene has CDR1 LNHDA and CDR2 SQIVND (reference sequence). Trimming stripped 6 bases from V and 2 bases from J, with 14 bases between. CDR3 in DNA: TGTGCCAGTAGCCCAGGGCAGCCTCCCAAAAACATTCAGTACTTC. This sequence encodes CASSPGQPPKNIQYF.

The table lists this clonotype with a few counts. V is TRBV7-2 and J is TRBJ2-7, with TRBD2 identical over 8 bases. V lost 2 bases and J lost 5; bases outside the gene matches: 8. Germline CDR1 reads SGHTA; CDR2 reads FQGNSA. This CDR3 region has 15 residues. The CDR3, as DNA: TGTGCCAGCAGCTTACTCGGACTAGCTCACGACGAGCAGTACTTC. Amino acid sequence: CASSLLGLAHDEQYF.

V gene TRBV21-1 combines with J gene TRBJ1-1; TRBD1 is the table's D call and was not checked against the DNA. TRBV21-1 has pseudogene status. There are 14 residues in the CDR3. As DNA, the CDR3 is TGTGCCAGCAGCCCGCAGGGGGGGAACACTGAAGCTTTCTTT. Its protein is CASSPQGGNTEAFF.

This clonotype was detected a few times. The chain uses TRBV5-1 and TRBJ2-2; the D gene is possibly TRBD1 (5 bases). With 9 bases removed from V and 3 bases from J, the gap between germline ends came to 18 bases. The CDR3 is made up of 15 amino acids. Germline assignment: CDR1 SGHRS and CDR2 YFSETQ. The CDR3 bases are TGCGCCACCAGTTTCGGCAGGGTAGACACCGGGGAGCTGTTTTTT. It specifies CATSFGRVDTGELFF. The whole variable domain, filled in from reference TRBV5-1 and TRBJ2-2, reads KAGVTQTPRYLIKTRGQQVTLSCSPISGHRSVSWYQQTPGQGLQFLFEYFSETQRNKGNFPGRFSGRQFSNSRSEMNVSTLELGDSALYLCATSFGRVDTGELFFGEGSRLTVL.

V usage is TRBV5-1 and J usage is TRBJ2-1; TRBD2 matches at 13 bases. Germline loops: CDR1 SGHRS, CDR2 YFSETQ. The V and J ends lost 0 bases and 12 bases, in that order; junction bases with no gene match: 0. CDR3 length equals 13 residues. DNA of the CDR3: TGCGCCAGCAGCTTGGGGACTAGCGGGAGGCAGTTCTTC. As protein: CASSLGTSGRQFF.

The chain is built from TRBV10-3 and TRBJ2-7, with 8 positions matching TRBD2. V lost 2 bases to trimming and J lost 4 bases; unmatched junction nucleotides: 13. Germline CDR1 and CDR2: ENHRY and SYGVKD. This CDR3 contains 17 residues. The CDR3 coding sequence is TGTGCCATCAGTGAGAGAGCGGGAGACTCCCTAGAATACGAGCAGTACTTC. It specifies CAISERAGDSLEYEQYF.

This chain links TRBV6-2 or TRBV6-3 with TRBJ2-1, with TRBD2 as a possible D gene (6 bases). V was clipped by 2 bases and J by 6 bases, with 17 bases between them. CDR1 is MNHEY and CDR2 is SVGEGT in the germline V gene. CDR3 size: 16 residues. The chain's CDR3 is CASSYEAGRGTNEQFF. The DNA for the CDR3 is TGTGCCAGCAGTTACGAGGCCGGGAGAGGGACCAATGAGCAGTTCTTC.

This clonotype has just a few counts. The rearrangement joins TRBV7-8 to TRBJ2-4, with unresolved D. CDR1 and CDR2 from the germline V gene are SGHVS and FQNEAQ. This CDR3 is 14 amino acids long. V was trimmed by 1 base and J by 3 bases, leaving 7 bases between them. The CDR3 protein is CASSLERVKNIQYF. Written as DNA, the CDR3 is TGTGCCAGCAGCTTAGAGCGAGTCAAAAACATTCAGTACTTC.

This chain uses TRBV5-1 with TRBJ2-2; no clear D. Trimming pared 7 bases from V and 7 bases from J, leaving 11 bases between. The length of the CDR3 is 12 residues. Looked up from germline, CDR1 is SGHRS and CDR2 is YFSETQ. The CDR3 DNA is TGCGCCAGCTCCCGTTGGGACGGGGAGCTGTTTTTT. This translates into CASSRWDGELFF.

This chain joins TRBV2 and TRBJ2-3, with D possibly matching TRBD1 (5 bases). The germline CDR1 and CDR2 sequences are SNHLY and FYNNEI. The CDR3 is 14 residues long. Between the trimmed V and J ends, which lost 5 bases and 2 bases, there was a span of 11 bases. CDR3 protein: CASSHQGPTDTQYF. DNA for the CDR3: TGTGCCAGCAGTCATCAGGGCCCCACAGATACGCAGTATTTT.

The chain couples TRBV27 to TRBJ2-3; no clear D. The CDR3 loop spans 13 amino acids. Deletions cut 7 bases from V and 3 bases from J, with 11 bases between. Germline values: CDR1 MNHEY, CDR2 SMNVEV (reference sequence). CDR3 protein: CASTTIATDTQYF. The CDR3 nucleotides are TGTGCCAGCACAACGATTGCGACAGATACGCAGTATTTT.

The chain recombines TRBV5-1 with TRBJ2-1, with 8 bases identical to TRBD2. Germline V gene data show CDR1 as SGHRS and CDR2 as YFSETQ. V shed 3 bases, J shed 5 bases, and the junction held 7 bases outside the gene matches. The CDR3 is 15 amino acids. The DNA for the CDR3 is TGCGCCAGCAGCTCTAATAGCGGGAAAGACAATGAGCAGTTCTTC. This translates into CASSSNSGKDNEQFF.

The chain links TRBV20-1 to TRBJ2-7; 7 positions match TRBD2. Looked up from germline, CDR1 is DFQATT and CDR2 is SNEGSKA (reference sequence). Germline trimming cut 5 bases from V and 6 bases from J; bases unmatched to any gene: 10. The CDR3 has 13 amino acids. The CDR3 sequence: CSAASGTTSEQYF. CDR3 in DNA: TGCAGTGCTGCATCCGGGACTACATCCGAGCAGTACTTC.

The CDR3 is CASSLRQGGTDTQYF. CDR3 DNA: TGTGCCAGCAGCTTACGACAGGGGGGCACAGATACGCAGTATTTT. V and J are TRBV7-9 and TRBJ2-3; TRBD1 agrees at 9 bases. This CDR3 is 15 amino acids long. Germline values: CDR1 SEHNR, CDR2 FQNEAQ (reference sequence). V trimming: 2 bases; J trimming: 1 base; junction bases outside the gene matches: 1.

This chain connects TRBV30 to TRBJ1-5; D unresolved. Germline lookup yields CDR1 GTSNPN and CDR2 SVGIG (reference sequence). V lost 3 bases and J 2 bases, leaving 11 bases between the germline ends. The CDR3 is made up of 14 amino acids. The CDR3 reads CAWRSNGGNQPQHF. DNA of the CDR3: TGTGCCTGGAGGTCCAACGGTGGCAATCAGCCCCAGCATTTT.

This chain uses TRBV20-1 with TRBJ1-5; D remains unclear. The CDR3 has 16 amino acids. CDR1 is DFQATT and CDR2 is SNEGSKA in the germline V gene (reference sequence). Trimming left V 3 bases short and J 2 bases short, with 17 bases between. Written as DNA, the CDR3 is TGCAGTGCTAGGTACCCCACGGCGGAGGGCAATCAGCCCCAGCATTTT. The encoded protein is CSARYPTAEGNQPQHF.

The chain carries TRBV7-8 and TRBJ1-1; no firm D call. The CDR3 runs 13 residues. Germline V lookup: CDR1 SGHVS, CDR2 FQNEAQ. The ends were cut back, 1 base at V and 1 base at J, with 4 bases in the middle. CDR3: CASSLVGNTEAFF. The CDR3 DNA reads as TGTGCCAGCAGCTTAGTCGGGAACACTGAAGCTTTCTTT.

The V call is TRBV20-1, the J call TRBJ1-5; a weak D match, TRBD1 (6 bases). Germline V lookup: CDR1 DFQATT, CDR2 SNEGSKA (reference sequence). The CDR3 sequence is 13 residues long. This chain's CDR3 is CGIRGGRNQPQHF. The CDR3 nucleotides are TGCGGAATAAGGGGGGGTCGCAATCAGCCCCAGCATTTT.

The V and J genes are TRBV29-1 and TRBJ2-5; unclear D gene. Germline assignment: CDR1 SQVTM and CDR2 ANQGSEA. The CDR3 contains 13 residues. Deletions cut 5 bases from V and 6 bases from J, with 16 bases between. The CDR3 nucleotides read TGCAGCGTTCGGTACAGTAAACAGAAGACCCAGTACTTC. Translated, it gives CSVRYSKQKTQYF.

This clonotype has at least ten counts. The CDR3 is CASSRVGLAGDGETQYF. CDR3 DNA: TGTGCCAGCAGCAGAGTGGGACTAGCGGGGGATGGGGAGACCCAGTACTTC. The chain combines TRBV28 with TRBJ2-5; TRBD2 matches 14 bases. Trimming took 6 bases from V and 5 from J; bases not matched to a gene: 11. This CDR3 comprises 17 residues. CDR1 and CDR2 (germline): MDHEN, SYDVKM.